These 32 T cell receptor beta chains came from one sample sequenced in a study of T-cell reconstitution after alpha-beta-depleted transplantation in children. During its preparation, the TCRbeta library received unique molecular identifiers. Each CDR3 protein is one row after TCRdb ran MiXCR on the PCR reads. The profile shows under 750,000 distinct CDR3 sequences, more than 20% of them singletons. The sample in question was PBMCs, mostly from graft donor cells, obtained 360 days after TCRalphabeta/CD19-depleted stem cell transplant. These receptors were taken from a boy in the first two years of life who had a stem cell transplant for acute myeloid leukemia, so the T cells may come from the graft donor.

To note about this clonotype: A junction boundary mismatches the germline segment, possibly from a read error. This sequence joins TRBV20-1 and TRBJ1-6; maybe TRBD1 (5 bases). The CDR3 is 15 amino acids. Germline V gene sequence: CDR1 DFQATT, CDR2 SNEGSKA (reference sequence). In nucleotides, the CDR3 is TGCTGTGCTAGAGTCCCTGGGGGGATTGATTCACCCCTCCACTTT. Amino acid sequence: CCARVPGGIDSPLHF.

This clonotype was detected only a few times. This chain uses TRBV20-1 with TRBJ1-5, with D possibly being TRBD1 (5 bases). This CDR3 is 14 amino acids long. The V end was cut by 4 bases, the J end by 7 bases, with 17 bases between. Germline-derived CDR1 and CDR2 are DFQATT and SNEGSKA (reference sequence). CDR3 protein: CSAMSGARGQPQHF. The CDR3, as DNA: TGCAGTGCTATGAGCGGGGCAAGAGGGCAGCCCCAGCATTTT.

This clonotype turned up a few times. The CDR3 reads CASSPYVDTGELFF. The CDR3, as DNA: TGTGCCAGCAGCCCCTACGTGGACACCGGGGAGCTGTTTTTT. The V and J genes are TRBV7-9 and TRBJ2-2; D not resolved. Trimming took off 5 bases at V and 3 bases at J, with 10 bases between the two ends. This CDR3 is 14 amino acids long. CDR1 and CDR2 (germline): SEHNR, FQNEAQ (reference sequence).

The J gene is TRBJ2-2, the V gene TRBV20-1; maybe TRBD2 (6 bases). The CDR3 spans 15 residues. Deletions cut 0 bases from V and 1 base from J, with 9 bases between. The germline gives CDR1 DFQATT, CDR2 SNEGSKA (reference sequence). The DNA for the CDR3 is TGCAGTGCTAGAGATCGGGGGAAGAACACCGGGGAGCTGTTTTTT. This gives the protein CSARDRGKNTGELFF.

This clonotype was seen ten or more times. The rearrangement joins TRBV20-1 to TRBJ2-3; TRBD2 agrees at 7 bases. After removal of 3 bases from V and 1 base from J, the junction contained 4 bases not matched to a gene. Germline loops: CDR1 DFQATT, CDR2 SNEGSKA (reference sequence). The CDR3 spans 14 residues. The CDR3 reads CSASGSGGTDTQYF. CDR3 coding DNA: TGCAGTGCTAGCGGGAGCGGGGGCACAGATACGCAGTATTTT.

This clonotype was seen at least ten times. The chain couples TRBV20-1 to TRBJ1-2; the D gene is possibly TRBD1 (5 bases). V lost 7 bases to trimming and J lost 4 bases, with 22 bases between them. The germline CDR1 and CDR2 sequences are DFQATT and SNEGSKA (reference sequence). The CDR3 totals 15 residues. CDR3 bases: TGCAGTGTTAGGTCGGACACCACTTTCCCCTATGGCTACACCTTC. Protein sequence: CSVRSDTTFPYGYTF.

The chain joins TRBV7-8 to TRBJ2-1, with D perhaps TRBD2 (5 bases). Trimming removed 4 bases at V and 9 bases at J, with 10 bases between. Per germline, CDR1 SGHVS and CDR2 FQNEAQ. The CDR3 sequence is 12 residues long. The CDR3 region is CASSWIRGEQFF. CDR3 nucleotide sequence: TGTGCCAGCAGCTGGATACGGGGTGAGCAGTTCTTC. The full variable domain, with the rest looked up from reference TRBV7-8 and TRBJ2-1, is GAGVSQSPRYKVAKRGQDVALRCDPISGHVSLFWYQQALGQGPEFLTYFQNEAQLDKSGLPSDRFFAERPEGSVSTLKIQRTQQEDSAVYLCASSWIRGEQFFGPGTRLTVL.

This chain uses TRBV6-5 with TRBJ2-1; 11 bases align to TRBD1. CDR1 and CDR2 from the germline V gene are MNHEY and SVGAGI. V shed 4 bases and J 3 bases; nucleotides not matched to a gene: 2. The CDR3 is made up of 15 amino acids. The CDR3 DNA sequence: TGTGCCAGCAGTTCCGGGACAGGGGGCTACAATGAGCAGTTCTTC. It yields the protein CASSSGTGGYNEQFF.

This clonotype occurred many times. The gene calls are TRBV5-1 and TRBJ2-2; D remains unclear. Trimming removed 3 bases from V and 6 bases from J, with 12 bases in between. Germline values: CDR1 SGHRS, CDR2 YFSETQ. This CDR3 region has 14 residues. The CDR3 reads CASSSAARAGELFF. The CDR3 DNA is TGCGCCAGCAGCTCCGCGGCCCGCGCCGGGGAGCTGTTTTTT.

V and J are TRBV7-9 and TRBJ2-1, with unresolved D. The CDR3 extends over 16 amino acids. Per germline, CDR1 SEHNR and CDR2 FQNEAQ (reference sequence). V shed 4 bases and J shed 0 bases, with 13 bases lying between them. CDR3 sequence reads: CASSSRRWSSYNEQFF. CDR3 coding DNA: TGTGCCAGCAGCTCTAGGCGGTGGAGCTCCTACAATGAGCAGTTCTTC.

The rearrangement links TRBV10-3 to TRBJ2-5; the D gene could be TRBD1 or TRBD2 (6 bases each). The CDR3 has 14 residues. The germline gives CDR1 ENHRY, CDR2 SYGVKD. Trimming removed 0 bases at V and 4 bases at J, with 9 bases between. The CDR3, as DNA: TGTGCCATCAGTGAGTCCGGGGGCGGAGAGACCCAGTACTTC. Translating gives CAISESGGGETQYF.

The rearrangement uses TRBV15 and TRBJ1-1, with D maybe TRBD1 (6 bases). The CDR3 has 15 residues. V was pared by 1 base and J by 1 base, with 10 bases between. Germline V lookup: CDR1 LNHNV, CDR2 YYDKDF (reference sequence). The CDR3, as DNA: TGTGCCACCAGCAGAGTAGAAGGGGGGAACACTGAAGCTTTCTTT. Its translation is CATSRVEGGNTEAFF.

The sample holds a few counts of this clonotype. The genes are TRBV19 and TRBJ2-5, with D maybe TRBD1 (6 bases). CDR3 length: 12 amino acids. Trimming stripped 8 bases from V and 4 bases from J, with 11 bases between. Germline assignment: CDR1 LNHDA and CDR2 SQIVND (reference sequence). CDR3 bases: TGTGCCAGTGCAGGGGCGGGAGAGACCCAGTACTTC. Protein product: CASAGAGETQYF.

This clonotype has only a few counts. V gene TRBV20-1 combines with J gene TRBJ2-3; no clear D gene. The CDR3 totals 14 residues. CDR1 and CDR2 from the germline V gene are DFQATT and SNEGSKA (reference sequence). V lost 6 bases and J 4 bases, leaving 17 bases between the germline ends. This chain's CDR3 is CSARDGFTSDTQYF. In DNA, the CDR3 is TGCAGTGCGCGAGACGGGTTTACATCAGATACGCAGTATTTT.

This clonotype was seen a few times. The CDR3 bases are TGCAGCGTTGTCGAAAACACCATATATTTT. It is translated as CSVVENTIYF. The chain joins TRBV29-1 to TRBJ1-3, with D uncertain. The CDR3 sequence is 10 residues long. Germline CDR1 SQVTM, CDR2 ANQGSEA. With 4 bases removed from V and 6 bases from J, the gap between germline ends came to 4 bases.

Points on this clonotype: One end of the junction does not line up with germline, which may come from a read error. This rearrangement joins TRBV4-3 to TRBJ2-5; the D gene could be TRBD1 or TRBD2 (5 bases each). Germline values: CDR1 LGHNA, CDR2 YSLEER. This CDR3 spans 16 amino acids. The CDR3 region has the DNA TGCGCCAGCGGCCAAGTTTGGAAGGGACCCCAAGAGACCCAGTACTTC. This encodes CASGQVWKGPQETQYF.

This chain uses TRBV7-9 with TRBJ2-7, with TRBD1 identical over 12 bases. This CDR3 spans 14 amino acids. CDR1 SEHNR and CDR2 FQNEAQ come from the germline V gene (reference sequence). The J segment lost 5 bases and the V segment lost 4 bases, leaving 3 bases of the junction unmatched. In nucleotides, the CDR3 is TGTGCCAGCAGCTGGGGGACAGGGGGCCACGAGCAGTACGTC. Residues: CASSWGTGGHEQYV.

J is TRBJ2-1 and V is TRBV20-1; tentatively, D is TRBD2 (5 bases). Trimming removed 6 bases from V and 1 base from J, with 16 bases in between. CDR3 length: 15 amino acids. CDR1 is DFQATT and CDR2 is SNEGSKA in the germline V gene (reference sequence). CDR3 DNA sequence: TGCAGTGCCACTTTCTCTAGCCCTTCCTACAATGAGCAGTTCTTC. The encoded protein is CSATFSSPSYNEQFF.

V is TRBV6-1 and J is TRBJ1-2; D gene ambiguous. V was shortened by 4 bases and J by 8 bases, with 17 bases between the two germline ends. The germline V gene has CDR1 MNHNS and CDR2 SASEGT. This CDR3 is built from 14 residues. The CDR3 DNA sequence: TGTGCCAGCAGTGGTCGGACTGATCTTGGGGGCTACACCTTC. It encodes CASSGRTDLGGYTF.

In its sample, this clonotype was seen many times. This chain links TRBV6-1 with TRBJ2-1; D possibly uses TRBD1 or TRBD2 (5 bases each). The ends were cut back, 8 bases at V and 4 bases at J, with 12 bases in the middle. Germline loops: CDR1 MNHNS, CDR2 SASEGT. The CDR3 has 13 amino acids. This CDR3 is CASGGAIYNEQFF. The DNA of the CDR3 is TGTGCCAGCGGGGGAGCGATATACAATGAGCAGTTCTTC.

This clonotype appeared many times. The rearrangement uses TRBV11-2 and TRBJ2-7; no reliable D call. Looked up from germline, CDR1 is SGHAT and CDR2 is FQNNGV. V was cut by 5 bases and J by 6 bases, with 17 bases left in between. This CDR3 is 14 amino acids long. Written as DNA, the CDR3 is TGTGCCAGCAGCCTAACTATGACCTACGGCGAGCAGTACGTC. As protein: CASSLTMTYGEQYV.

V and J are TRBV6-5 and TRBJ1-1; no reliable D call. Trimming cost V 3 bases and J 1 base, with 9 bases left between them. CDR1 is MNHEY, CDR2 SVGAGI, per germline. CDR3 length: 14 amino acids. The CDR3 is CASSYPGPNTEAFF. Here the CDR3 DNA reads TGTGCCAGCAGTTATCCAGGACCGAACACTGAAGCTTTCTTT.

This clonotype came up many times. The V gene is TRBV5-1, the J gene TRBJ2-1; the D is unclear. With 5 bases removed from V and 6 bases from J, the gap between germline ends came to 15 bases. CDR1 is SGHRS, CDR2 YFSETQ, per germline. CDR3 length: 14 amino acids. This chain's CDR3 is CASRPTPNGNEQFF. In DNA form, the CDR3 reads TGCGCCAGCAGACCAACTCCGAATGGCAATGAGCAGTTCTTC.

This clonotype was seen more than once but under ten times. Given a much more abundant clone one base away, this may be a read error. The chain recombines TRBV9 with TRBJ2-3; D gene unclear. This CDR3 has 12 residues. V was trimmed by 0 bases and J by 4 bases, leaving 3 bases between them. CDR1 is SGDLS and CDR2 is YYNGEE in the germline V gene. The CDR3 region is CASSVAPDTQYF. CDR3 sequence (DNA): TGTGCCAGCAGCGTAGCTCCAGATACGCAGTATTTT.

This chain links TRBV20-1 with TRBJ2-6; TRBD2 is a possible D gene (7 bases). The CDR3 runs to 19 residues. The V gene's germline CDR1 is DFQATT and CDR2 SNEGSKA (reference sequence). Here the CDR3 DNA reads TGCAGGGGCAAGGCGCCAGGGACGGGGGGCTACTCTGGGGCCAACGTCCTGACTTTC. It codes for CRGKAPGTGGYSGANVLTF.

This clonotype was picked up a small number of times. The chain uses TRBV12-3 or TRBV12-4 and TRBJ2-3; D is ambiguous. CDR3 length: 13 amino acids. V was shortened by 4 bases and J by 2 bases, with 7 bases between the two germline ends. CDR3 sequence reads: CASSSLLTDTQYF. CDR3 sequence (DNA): TGTGCCAGCAGTTCGTTACTCACAGATACGCAGTATTTT.

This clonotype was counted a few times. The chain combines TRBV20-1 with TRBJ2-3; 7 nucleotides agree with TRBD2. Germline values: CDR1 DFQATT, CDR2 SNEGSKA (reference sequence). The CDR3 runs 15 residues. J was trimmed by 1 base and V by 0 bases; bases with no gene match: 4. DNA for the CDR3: TGCAGTGCTAGAGAGTCGGCGGGGGGCACAGATACGCAGTATTTT. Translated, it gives CSARESAGGTDTQYF.

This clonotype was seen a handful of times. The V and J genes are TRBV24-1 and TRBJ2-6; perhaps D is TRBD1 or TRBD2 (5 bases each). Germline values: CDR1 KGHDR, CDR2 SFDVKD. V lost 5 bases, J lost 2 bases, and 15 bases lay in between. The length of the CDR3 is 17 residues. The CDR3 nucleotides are TGTGCCACCAGTGCAGGGACGGCCTGGGCTGGGGCCAACGTCCTGACTTTC. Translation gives CATSAGTAWAGANVLTF.

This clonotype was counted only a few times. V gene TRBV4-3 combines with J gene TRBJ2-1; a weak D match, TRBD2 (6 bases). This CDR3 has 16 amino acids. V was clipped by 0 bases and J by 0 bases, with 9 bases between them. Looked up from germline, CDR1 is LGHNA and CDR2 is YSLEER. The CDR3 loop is CASSQEWGDSYNEQFF. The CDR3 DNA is TGCGCCAGCAGCCAAGAGTGGGGGGACTCCTACAATGAGCAGTTCTTC.

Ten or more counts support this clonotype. The CDR3 loop reads CSVLSPGLTYEQYF. DNA of the CDR3: TGCAGCGTTTTATCCCCAGGACTAACGTACGAGCAGTACTTC. V and J are TRBV29-1 and TRBJ2-7; D is possibly TRBD2 (6 bases). V lost 5 bases, J lost 4 bases, and 18 bases lay in between. CDR3 length: 14 amino acids. Looked up from germline, CDR1 is SQVTM and CDR2 is ANQGSEA.

The CDR3 loop reads CASSPIRSGANVLTF. CDR3 in DNA: TGTGCCAGCAGCCCGATCCGCTCTGGGGCCAACGTCCTGACTTTC. The chain employs TRBV11-1 and TRBJ2-6; D gene ambiguous. This CDR3 spans 15 amino acids. The V gene lost 5 bases and the J gene lost 0 bases, with 8 bases spanning the gap. Germline V gene data show CDR1 as SGHAT and CDR2 as FQDESV (reference sequence).

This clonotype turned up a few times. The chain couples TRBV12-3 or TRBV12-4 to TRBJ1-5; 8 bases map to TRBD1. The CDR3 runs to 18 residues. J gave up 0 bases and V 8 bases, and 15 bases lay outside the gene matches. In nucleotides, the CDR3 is TGTGCCAGCCCACTCACCGGGACAGGAGAATATAGCAATCAGCCCCAGCATTTT. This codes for CASPLTGTGEYSNQPQHF.